This TCR beta chain derives from a study of cytomegalovirus exposure and HLA in healthy donors. Study results and caveats: Later, an analysis found that TCR clusters from the first cohort tended to co-occur in the roughly 110 validation repertoires. According to reports, the classifier identified cytomegalovirus status with high specificity and sensitivity. CMV antigen specificity of three CMV-associated chains was confirmed in vitro.

The CDR3 sequence is 17 residues long. Germline V CDR1 and CDR2: SGHNT, YYREEE (reference sequence). V was pared by 0 bases and J by 3 bases, with 11 bases of the junction left unmatched. The protocol was immunoSEQ multiplex PCR, while the TCRdb copy is restricted to in-frame clones and leaves out a portion. The profile shows 71,000 or so clones, around 94% of them singletons. Note on this clone: What it binds is not known.

This chain links TRBV5-4 with TRBJ1-2, with TRBD1 identical over 7 bases. The sequence came from a woman younger than 30 in good health and CMV-seronegative. Specimen: PBMCs. The CDR3 DNA is TGTGCCAGCAGCTTGGCCCTAGGGGGCCCCCACGACTATGGCTACACCTTC. Its protein product is CASSLALGGPHDYGYTF.